This T cell receptor beta chain emerged from a study of human thymus T cells. Study observations and caveats: Unrelated individuals reportedly shared highly overlapping thymic TCR repertoires. Thymic and blood repertoires appeared to carry a bias in their V and J gene usage.

V lost 4 bases, J lost 10 bases, and 17 bases lay in between. Germline V CDR1 and CDR2: SGHKS, YYEKEE (reference sequence). The CDR3 runs to 13 residues. Resected material from corrective heart surgery provided the thymus tissue analysed. Healthy Finnish infants undergoing corrective surgery for congenital heart defects provided the donor material. Worth noting for this clone: The antigen is undetermined.

Method: immunoSEQ multiplex PCR; TCRdb's copy keeps in-frame clones and lacks some. Altogether approximately 71,000 clones are present, 85% to 95% being singletons, with the ten largest covering 0.03% to 0.035%. This chain uses TRBV5-5 with TRBJ1-1; D gene ambiguous. Material for sequencing was thymus tissue. The clonotype was recovered from a girl in the first two years of life with a congenital heart defect but otherwise immunologically healthy. For the CDR3, the DNA is TGTGCCAGCAGCCTAAGTTCGGGATCCCGAGCTTTCTTT. Encoded protein: CASSLSSGSRAFF.